A single T cell receptor beta chain is shown here with its context. Tumor samples were taken before definitive surgery or chemotherapy. This table comes from immunoSEQ multiplex PCR, and its TCRdb copy is limited to in-frame clones, with some not included. Of roughly 2,000 clones in the sample, over 75% were seen once. These data originate in a study of high-grade serous ovarian cancer treatment subgroups. The CDR3 totals 16 residues. The germline V gene has CDR1 MNHEY and CDR2 SMNVEV (reference sequence). V was trimmed by 4 bases and J by 4 bases, leaving 16 bases between them. Sequencing was performed on tumor tissue. The gene calls are TRBV27 and TRBJ1-4; weak D call: TRBD1 (6 bases). This clonotype was sampled from a human donor with high-grade serous ovarian cancer. The CDR3 loop is CASSSYQGWGNEKLFF. The CDR3 DNA sequence: TGTGCCAGCAGTTCCTATCAGGGGTGGGGTAATGAAAAACTGTTTTTT. The entire variable domain, with the rest obtained from reference TRBV27 and TRBJ1-4, is as follows: EAQVTQNPRYLITVTGKKLTVTCSQNMNHEYMSWYRQDPGLGLRQIYYSMNVEVTDKGDVPEGYKVSRKEKRNFPLILESPSPNQTSLYFCASSSYQGWGNEKLFFGSGTQLSVL.